The T cell receptor beta chain under discussion was sequenced for a study of T cells in Graves' hyperthyroidism and ophthalmopathy. It was RNA transcripts that yielded the amplified TCR beta CDR3 regions. A set of HTBI primers served as the primers for a first-round RT-PCR of the TCR CDR3. TCRdb called the multiplex PCR reads again in MiXCR, with one record for every CDR3 protein. The sample has more than 600,000 distinct CDR3 sequences, about 15% seen once. Trimming removed 4 bases from V and 4 bases from J, with 14 bases in between. The CDR3 consists of 14 residues. Germline-derived CDR1 and CDR2 are SGHKS and YYEKEE (reference sequence).

This TCR was sampled from a man between 18 and 35 years old with Graves' hyperthyroidism. Sequencing used blood. The chain uses TRBV5-5 and TRBJ1-2, with TRBD1 as a possible D gene (5 bases). The CDR3 DNA follows: TGTGCCAGCAGCGAGGGCCTTGGGGGCTATGGCTACACCTTC. Its translation is CASSEGLGGYGYTF.